A selection of T cell receptor beta chains follows, all from one sample in a study of shared clonotypes between healthy human individuals. Generated by immunoSEQ multiplex PCR, the TCRdb table keeps only in-frame clones and is missing some. The sample records 1 million to 1.2 million clones, approximately 80% being singletons. Sequenced material: memory CD4+ T cells from PBMCs. The receptors shown here come from a man younger than 35 in good health. Some clones in this sample may be carry-over from other donors' samples. Each CDR3 is given with its conserved first and last residue. D genes are given only for firm matches. Some rows mark clone size as missing; the rest say once, few, many or name a class of expanded clone.

D gene	V gene	clone size	J gene	CDR3 protein	CDR3 DNA
.	TRBV7-2	.	TRBJ2-1	CASSLTGTSVDEQFF	TGTGCCAGCAGCTTAACAGGGACTTCCGTCGATGAGCAGTTCTTC
.	TRBV11-2	.	TRBJ2-5	CASSLGHIIETQYF	TGTGCCAGCAGCTTAGGGCACATCATTGAGACCCAGTACTTC
.	TRBV11-1	.	TRBJ2-3	CASRSASSTDTQYF	TGTGCCAGCAGATCGGCGTCTAGCACAGATACGCAGTATTTT
.	TRBV4-3	.	TRBJ1-2	CASSQDYRKNYGYTF	TGCGCCAGCAGCCAAGATTACAGGAAGAATTATGGCTACACCTTC
TRBD1	TRBV6-5	once	TRBJ1-2	CASSYSGTGTPYGYTF	TGTGCCAGCAGTTACTCAGGGACAGGGACCCCCTATGGCTACACCTTC
TRBD1	TRBV5-1	.	TRBJ1-1	CASSLLSGTGTAEAFF	TGCGCCAGCAGCTTGTTATCCGGGACAGGGACCGCTGAAGCTTTCTTT
.	TRBV10-2	few	TRBJ1-5	CASTMDIRLSQPQHF	TGCGCCAGCACCATGGACATTCGACTTAGTCAGCCCCAGCATTTT
.	TRBV4-1	.	TRBJ2-1	CASSQDSRFGTYNEQFF	TGCGCCAGCAGCCAAGATTCAAGGTTCGGGACTTACAATGAGCAGTTCTTC
TRBD1	TRBV28	.	TRBJ1-5	CASRPMTGDYQPQHF	TGTGCCAGCAGGCCAATGACAGGGGATTATCAGCCCCAGCATTTT
.	TRBV27	.	TRBJ2-3	CATWGVITDTQYF	TGTGCCACCTGGGGGGTAATCACAGATACGCAGTATTTT
.	TRBV5-6	.	TRBJ2-7	CASSLYLDSSIYEQYF	TGTGCCAGCAGCTTGTATCTGGACAGCTCAATCTACGAGCAGTACTTC
.	TRBV5-1	.	TRBJ1-5	CASSLDGGLDQPQHF	TGCGCCAGCAGCTTGGATGGGGGGCTCGATCAGCCCCAGCATTTT
.	TRBV11-3	.	TRBJ2-1	CASSLDRYQYNEQFF	TGTGCCAGCAGCTTAGACAGATACCAGTACAATGAGCAGTTCTTC
TRBD2	TRBV28	.	TRBJ2-5	CASMVSGRAGETQYF	TGTGCCAGCATGGTTAGCGGGAGGGCCGGGGAGACCCAGTACTTC
.	TRBV28	.	TRBJ2-5	CASSLGIHQETQYF	TGTGCCAGCAGTCTAGGGATACACCAAGAGACCCAGTACTTC
.	TRBV11-2	.	TRBJ1-1	CASSRANTEAFF	TGTGCCAGCAGCCGGGCCAACACTGAAGCTTTCTTT
TRBD2	TRBV11-2	.	TRBJ2-1	CASSFTSGGHNEQFF	TGTGCCAGCAGCTTCACTAGCGGGGGCCACAATGAGCAGTTCTTC
.	TRBV18	few	TRBJ2-7	CASSPSPRTVSEQYF	TGTGCCAGCTCACCGTCCCCACGGACAGTCTCCGAGCAGTACTTC
.	TRBV2	.	TRBJ2-1	CASRARGRGFYNEQFF	TGTGCCAGCAGGGCGAGGGGCCGAGGGTTCTACAATGAGCAGTTCTTC
.	TRBV30	.	TRBJ1-5	CAWSDLRRGNQPQHF	TGTGCCTGGAGCGACCTCCGTCGAGGAAATCAGCCCCAGCATTTT
.	TRBV6-5	once	TRBJ2-7	CASSYSMGSYEQYF	TGTGCCAGCAGTTACTCGATGGGTTCCTACGAGCAGTACTTC
.	TRBV27	.	TRBJ1-2	CASSRRETGGGGYTF	TGTGCCAGCTCTCGCCGAGAGACAGGAGGTGGCGGCTACACCTTC
TRBD1	TRBV18	.	TRBJ2-1	CASSTGTGSVVEQFF	TGTGCCAGCTCAACGGGGACAGGGAGCGTGGTTGAGCAGTTCTTC
.	TRBV11-2	many	TRBJ2-2	CASKASVNTGELFF	TGTGCCAGCAAAGCGAGCGTGAACACCGGGGAGCTGTTTTTT
TRBD2	TRBV18	.	TRBJ2-2	CASSPVPGLATGELFF	TGTGCCAGCTCACCTGTTCCGGGACTAGCGACCGGGGAGCTGTTTTTT
TRBD2	TRBV28	once	TRBJ2-7	CASSLWRISGLSYEQYF	TGTGCCAGCAGTTTATGGAGGATTAGCGGGCTCTCCTACGAGCAGTACTTC
.	TRBV7-8	.	TRBJ1-1	CASSTDGNKAFF	TGTGCCAGCAGCACGGACGGTAACAAAGCTTTCTTT
.	TRBV2	.	TRBJ2-3	CASNPTRTPADTQYF	TGTGCCAGCAACCCGACTAGGACCCCCGCAGATACGCAGTATTTT
TRBD1	TRBV4-3	once	TRBJ1-3	CASSQGDRSGNTIYF	TGCGCCAGCAGCCAAGGGGACAGGTCTGGAAACACCATATATTTT
.	TRBV6-5	.	TRBJ1-6	CASSHMGHLNSPLHF	TGTGCCAGCAGCCACATGGGACATTTAAATTCACCCCTCCACTTT
TRBD2	TRBV2	.	TRBJ2-3	CASSKLAGGPSADTQYF	TGTGCCAGCAGTAAACTAGCGGGAGGGCCCTCCGCAGATACGCAGTATTTT
.	TRBV28	.	TRBJ2-7	CASSQVRYEQYF	TGTGCCAGCAGTCAAGTGCGATACGAGCAGTACTTC
.	TRBV4-3	once	TRBJ2-5	CASSQGTGQETQYF	TGCGCCAGCAGCCAAGGGACGGGGCAAGAGACCCAGTACTTC
.	TRBV4-1	.	TRBJ2-4	CASSQERLGVGYIQYF	TGCGCCAGCAGCCAGGAAAGGTTAGGGGTTGGGTACATTCAGTACTTC
.	TRBV4-1	.	TRBJ2-1	CASSQVRHEGDEQFF	TGCGCCAGCAGCCAAGTCCGACACGAGGGCGATGAGCAGTTCTTC
.	TRBV2	.	TRBJ2-5	CASNDRRYETQYF	TGTGCCAGCAATGACAGGCGGTATGAGACCCAGTACTTC
.	TRBV12-2	.	TRBJ1-1	CASRSAPSGTEAFF	TGTGCAAGTCGCTCAGCCCCGAGCGGCACTGAAGCTTTCTTT
.	TRBV28	.	TRBJ1-5	CASSLSIQPQHF	TGTGCCAGCAGTCTTTCAATTCAGCCCCAGCATTTT
TRBD1	TRBV18	.	TRBJ2-7	CASSPRQGDYEQYF	TGTGCCAGCTCACCAAGGCAGGGGGACTACGAGCAGTACTTC
.	TRBV5-4	.	TRBJ1-2	CASSMGRAGVDYGYTF	TGTGCCAGCAGCATGGGCCGAGCAGGGGTGGACTATGGCTACACCTTC
.	TRBV10-3	.	TRBJ2-3	CAIRGGGVTDTQYF	TGTGCCATCAGGGGCGGAGGGGTAACAGATACGCAGTATTTT